The 10 T cell receptor beta chains below were found in one sample sequenced in a study of blood T cell repertoires in COVID-19. TCRdb's table, derived via immunoSEQ multiplex PCR, lists solely in-frame clones and lacks some. The table has some 150,000 clones, about four fifths seen once; the top ten hold 1.5% to 2%. Sequencing was carried out using peripheral blood. The source is a human donor in a cohort sampled during active COVID-19.

This clone was found a few times. This chain uses TRBV19 with TRBJ2-1; 12 bases are a match to TRBD2. Losses at the gene ends were 4 bases for V and 6 bases for J; bases not matched to a gene: 4. The CDR3 has 15 residues. CDR1 is LNHDA, CDR2 SQIVND, per germline (reference sequence). The CDR3 protein is CASSKGLAGFNEQFF. CDR3 nucleotide sequence: TGTGCCAGTAGTAAGGGACTAGCGGGCTTCAATGAGCAGTTCTTC.

This clone was recorded at least ten times. V is TRBV29-1 and J is TRBJ2-2; 8 nucleotides match TRBD1. CDR3 length: 13 residues. Germline V gene sequence: CDR1 SQVTM, CDR2 ANQGSEA. V shed 7 bases and J 8 bases; nucleotides not matched to a gene: 9. CDR3 region: CSGSTQGAGELFF. The CDR3 DNA sequence: TGCAGCGGATCAACCCAGGGGGCTGGGGAGCTGTTTTTT.

Only one count was recorded for this clone. The V gene is TRBV7-2, the J gene TRBJ2-7, with 8 bases matching TRBD1. The CDR3 spans 12 residues. With 8 bases clipped from V and 6 bases from J, the junction kept 6 bases outside the gene matches. CDR1 SGHTA and CDR2 FQGNSA come from the germline V gene. The CDR3 bases are TGTGCCAGCGGACAGGGAGAGGCCGAGCAGTACTTC. Translating gives CASGQGEAEQYF.

This sequence joins TRBV15 and TRBJ1-1; a weak D match, TRBD1 (5 bases). The germline V gene has CDR1 LNHNV and CDR2 YYDKDF (reference sequence). The CDR3 covers 15 residues. V was cut by 3 bases and J by 3 bases, with 14 bases left in between. Here the CDR3 DNA reads TGTGCCACCAGCAGCGCCCCGACAGAGGACACTGAAGCTTTCTTT. Translated, it gives CATSSAPTEDTEAFF.

The chain links TRBV25-1 to TRBJ1-2, with D maybe TRBD1 (5 bases). Trimming removed 4 bases from V and 4 bases from J, with 13 bases in between. This CDR3 region has 14 residues. Germline loops: CDR1 MGHDK, CDR2 SYGVNS. This chain's CDR3 is CASSARGIPYGYTF. DNA for the CDR3: TGTGCCAGCAGTGCCCGGGGGATCCCCTATGGCTACACCTTC.

V is TRBV5-1 and J is TRBJ2-3; perhaps TRBD2 as D (5 bases). Germline V gene lookup returns CDR1 SGHRS and CDR2 YFSETQ. The CDR3 loop spans 15 amino acids. V was shortened by 0 bases and J by 1 base, with 9 bases between the two germline ends. CDR3 nucleotides: TGCGCCAGCAGCTTGGGAGGGAGTCGCACAGATACGCAGTATTTT. This codes for CASSLGGSRTDTQYF.

This clone was observed a handful of times. The gene calls are TRBV2 and TRBJ2-2; no reliable D call. Germline-derived CDR1 and CDR2 are SNHLY and FYNNEI. The CDR3 runs to 14 residues. Trimming removed 8 bases from V and 5 bases from J, with 15 bases in between. DNA for the CDR3: TGTGCCAGCTCGTTGGGCGACGGAACCGGGGAGCTGTTTTTT. Encoded protein: CASSLGDGTGELFF. Full variable domain (remainder filled in from reference TRBV2 and TRBJ2-2): EPEVTQTPSHQVTQMGQEVILRCVPISNHLYFYWYRQILGQKVEFLVSFYNNEISEKSEIFDDQFSVERPDGSNFTLKIRSTKLEDSAMYFCASSLGDGTGELFFGEGSRLTVL.

This clone has more than one count but fewer than ten. This chain joins TRBV28 and TRBJ1-2; TRBD1 might be the D (6 bases). Germline V gene data show CDR1 as MDHEN and CDR2 as SYDVKM. This CDR3 has 15 residues. V shed 7 bases and J shed 8 bases, with 23 bases lying between them. CDR3 region: CASTSLGAGAGGYTF. The DNA for the CDR3 is TGTGCCAGCACCAGCCTGGGGGCGGGGGCCGGGGGCTACACCTTC.

The rearrangement joins TRBV19 to TRBJ2-1; 7 positions agree with TRBD1. Trimming at V came to 4 bases and at J to 2 bases, leaving 5 bases not matched to a gene. Germline V gene lookup returns CDR1 LNHDA and CDR2 SQIVND (reference sequence). The CDR3 covers 15 residues. In nucleotides, the CDR3 is TGTGCCAGTAGTAGAGAAGGGGGCGCCTACAATGAGCAGTTCTTC. This sequence encodes CASSREGGAYNEQFF.

CDR3 sequence: CASRLKPTSNTGELFF. Written as DNA, the CDR3 is TGTGCCAGCAGGCTCAAACCCACTTCGAACACCGGGGAGCTGTTTTTT. The rearrangement links TRBV27 to TRBJ2-2, with D uncertain. Trimming stripped 6 bases from V and 0 bases from J, with 14 bases between. Germline CDR1 and CDR2: MNHEY and SMNVEV (reference sequence). CDR3 length equals 16 residues.